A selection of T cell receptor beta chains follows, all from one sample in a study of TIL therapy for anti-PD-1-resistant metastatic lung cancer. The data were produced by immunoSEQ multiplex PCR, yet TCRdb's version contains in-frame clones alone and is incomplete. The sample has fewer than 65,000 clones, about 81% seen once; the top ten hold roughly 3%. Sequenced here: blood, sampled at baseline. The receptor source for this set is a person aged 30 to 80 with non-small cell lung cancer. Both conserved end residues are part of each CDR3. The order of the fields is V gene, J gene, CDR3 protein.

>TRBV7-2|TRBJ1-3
CASSYGRAGGARNTIYF
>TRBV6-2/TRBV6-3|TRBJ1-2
CASSWTGGGYTF
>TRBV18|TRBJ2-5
CASSPPGRQETQYF
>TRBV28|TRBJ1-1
CASIPWTAKNTEAFF
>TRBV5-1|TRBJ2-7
CASSFQGGDEQYF
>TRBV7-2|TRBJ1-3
CASSLRGAGNTIYF
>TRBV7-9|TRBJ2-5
CASSSKRGGRETQYF
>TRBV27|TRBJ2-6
CASSSDNSGANVLTF
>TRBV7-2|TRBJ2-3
CASSLGHETDTQYF
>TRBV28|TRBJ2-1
CASSSGSTDEQFF
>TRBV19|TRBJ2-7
CASSRGAAAYEQYF
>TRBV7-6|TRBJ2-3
CASSLGLLAGDSTDTQYF
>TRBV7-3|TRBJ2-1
CASSPRGVSTGYNEQFF
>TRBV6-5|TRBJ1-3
CASSYGEIGNTIYF
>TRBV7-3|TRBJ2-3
CASSLSRDNTDTQYF
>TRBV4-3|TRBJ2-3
CASSQDIGTYTDTQYF
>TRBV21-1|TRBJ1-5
CASRRGDSNQPQHF
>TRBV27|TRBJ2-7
CASSQKDSLPYEQYF
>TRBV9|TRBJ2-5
CASRGAGEETQYF
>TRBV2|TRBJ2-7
CASSKRQAYEQYF
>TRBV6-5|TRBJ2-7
CASSNSPTLYF
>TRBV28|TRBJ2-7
CASSLPGSSYEQYF
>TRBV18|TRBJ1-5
CASSPAGIDNQPQHF
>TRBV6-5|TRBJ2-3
CASSYQWDSTDTQYF
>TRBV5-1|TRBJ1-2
CASSYLGTGSVSGYTF
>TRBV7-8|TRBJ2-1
CASNSGGYNEQFF
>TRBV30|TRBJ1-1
CAWSLNTEAFF
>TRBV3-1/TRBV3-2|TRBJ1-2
CASSRDRGIYSGYTF
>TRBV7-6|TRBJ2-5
CASSFQDSKETQYF
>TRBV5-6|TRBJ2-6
CASSLAGSGANVLTF
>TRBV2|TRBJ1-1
CASSEHENTEAFF
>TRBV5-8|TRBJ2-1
CASSPDFYNEQFF
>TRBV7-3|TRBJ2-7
CASSLTPLAGVEQYF
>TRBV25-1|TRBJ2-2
CASSESWQLNTGELFF
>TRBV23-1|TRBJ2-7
CASSQIPQGGHEQYF
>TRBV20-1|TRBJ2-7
CSANLGEQYF
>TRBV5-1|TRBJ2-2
CASGTGMNTGELFF
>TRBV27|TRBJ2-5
CASSLGPTGGQETQYF
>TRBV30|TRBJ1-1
CAWSRLSAGGGNTEAFF
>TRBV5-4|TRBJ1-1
CASSLRQTGNTEAFF
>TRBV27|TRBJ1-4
CASRQGRRATNEKLFF
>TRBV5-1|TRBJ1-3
CASSGSAGGNTIYF
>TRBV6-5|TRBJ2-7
CASSYLQLAGVDEQYF
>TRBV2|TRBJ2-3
CASSFERTSTDTQYF
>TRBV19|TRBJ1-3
CASQELNSGNTIYF
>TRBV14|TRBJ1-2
CASSQETGGYGYTF
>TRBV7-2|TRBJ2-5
CASSYGATGEETQYF